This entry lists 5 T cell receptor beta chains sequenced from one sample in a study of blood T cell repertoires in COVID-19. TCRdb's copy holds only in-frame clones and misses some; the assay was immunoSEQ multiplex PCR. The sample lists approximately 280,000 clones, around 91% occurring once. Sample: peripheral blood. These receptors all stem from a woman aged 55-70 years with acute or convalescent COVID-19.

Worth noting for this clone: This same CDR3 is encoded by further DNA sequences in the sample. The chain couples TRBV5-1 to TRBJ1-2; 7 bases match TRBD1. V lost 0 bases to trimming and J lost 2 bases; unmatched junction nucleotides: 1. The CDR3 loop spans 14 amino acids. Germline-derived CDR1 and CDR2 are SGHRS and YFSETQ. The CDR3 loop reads CASSLDRGNYGYTF. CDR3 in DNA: TGCGCCAGCAGCTTGGACAGGGGAAACTATGGCTACACCTTC.

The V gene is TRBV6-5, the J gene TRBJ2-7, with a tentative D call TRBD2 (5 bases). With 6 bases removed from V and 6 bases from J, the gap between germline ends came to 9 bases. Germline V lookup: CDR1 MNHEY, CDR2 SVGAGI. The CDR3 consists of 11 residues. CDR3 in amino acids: CASSRGSEQYF. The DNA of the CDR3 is TGTGCCAGCAGCCGCGGGTCCGAGCAGTACTTC.

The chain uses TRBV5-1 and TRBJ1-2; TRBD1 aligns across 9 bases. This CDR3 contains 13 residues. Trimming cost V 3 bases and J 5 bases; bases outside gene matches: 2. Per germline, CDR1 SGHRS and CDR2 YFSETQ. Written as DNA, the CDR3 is TGCGCCAGCAGCTGGGGACAGGGTTATGGCTACACCTTC. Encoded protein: CASSWGQGYGYTF.

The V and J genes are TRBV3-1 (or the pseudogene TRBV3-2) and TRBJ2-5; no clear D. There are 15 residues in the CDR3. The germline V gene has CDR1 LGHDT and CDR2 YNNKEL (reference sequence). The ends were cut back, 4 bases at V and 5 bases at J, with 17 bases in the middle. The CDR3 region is CASSRSIASTETQYF. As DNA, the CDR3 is TGTGCCAGCAGCCGATCCATCGCCAGTACCGAGACCCAGTACTTC.

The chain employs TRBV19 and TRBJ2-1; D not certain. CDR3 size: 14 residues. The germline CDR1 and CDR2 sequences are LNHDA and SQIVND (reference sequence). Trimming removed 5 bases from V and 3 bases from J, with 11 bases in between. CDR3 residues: CASSPRRGYNEQFF. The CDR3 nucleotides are TGTGCCAGTAGTCCAAGAAGAGGCTACAATGAGCAGTTCTTC.